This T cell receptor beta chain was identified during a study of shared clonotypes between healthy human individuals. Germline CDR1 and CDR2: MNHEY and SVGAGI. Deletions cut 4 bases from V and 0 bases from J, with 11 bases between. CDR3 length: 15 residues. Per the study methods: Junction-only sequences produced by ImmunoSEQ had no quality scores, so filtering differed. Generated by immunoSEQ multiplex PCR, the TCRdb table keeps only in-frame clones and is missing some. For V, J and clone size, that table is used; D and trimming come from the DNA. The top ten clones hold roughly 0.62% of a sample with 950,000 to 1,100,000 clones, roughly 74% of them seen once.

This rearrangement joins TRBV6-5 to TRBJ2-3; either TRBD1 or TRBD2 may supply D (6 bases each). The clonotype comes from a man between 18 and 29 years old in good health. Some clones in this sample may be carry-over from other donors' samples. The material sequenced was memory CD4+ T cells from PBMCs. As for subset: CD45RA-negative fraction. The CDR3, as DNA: TGTGCCAGCAGTTGGAGGGGGGCTAGCACAGATACGCAGTATTTT. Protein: CASSWRGASTDTQYF.